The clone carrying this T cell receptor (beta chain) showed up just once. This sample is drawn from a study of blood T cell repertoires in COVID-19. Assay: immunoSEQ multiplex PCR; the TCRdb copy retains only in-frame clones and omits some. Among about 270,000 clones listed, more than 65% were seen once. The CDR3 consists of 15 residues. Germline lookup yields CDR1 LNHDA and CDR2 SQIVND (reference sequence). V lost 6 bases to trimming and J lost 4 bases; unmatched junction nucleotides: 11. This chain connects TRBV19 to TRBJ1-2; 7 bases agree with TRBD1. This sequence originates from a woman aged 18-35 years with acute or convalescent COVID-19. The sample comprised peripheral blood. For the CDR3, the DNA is TGTGCCAGTAGACCCAAGTTGACAGGGACCTATGGCTACACCTTC. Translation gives CASRPKLTGTYGYTF.